The rows below give T cell receptor beta chains drawn from one sample of a study of T cells in Graves' hyperthyroidism and ophthalmopathy. TCRdb reprocessed the multiplex PCR reads via MiXCR and lists one record per CDR3 protein. In the table there are around 520,000 distinct CDR3 sequences, approximately 25% of which are singletons. The sample was blood. The receptors originated from a woman aged 25 to 45 with Graves' ophthalmopathy. Each CDR3 is given with its conserved first and last residue. The D gene is left open where the match is weak. A clone size is listed for some rows: how often the clone was seen (once, few, many), or a class if it is expanded.

clone_size cdr3_length j_call d_call v_call cdr3_nt cdr3_aa
many 15 TRBJ1-5 . TRBV2 TGTGCCAGCAGTGAAAAGTCCGGTAGCAATCAGCCCCAGCATTTT CASSEKSGSNQPQHF
. 15 TRBJ1-3 . TRBV7-8 TGTGCCAGCAGCTTGAGCCAGAACGGCTGGAACACCATATATTTT CASSLSQNGWNTIYF
many 15 TRBJ2-7 . TRBV7-8 TGTGCCAGCAGCTCCCTACCCAGGTCCTCCTACGAGCAGTACTTC CASSSLPRSSYEQYF
. 16 TRBJ2-3 . TRBV11-1 TGTGCCAGCAGCTTAAGTGGCGAGGCAGGGATAGATACGCAGTATTTT CASSLSGEAGIDTQYF
. 12 TRBJ2-5 TRBD1 TRBV19 TGTGCCAGTAGGGGACAGGGGAAGACCCAGTACTTC CASRGQGKTQYF
many 17 TRBJ2-5 TRBD2 TRBV20-1 TGCAGTGCTAGAGATCCGGCTAGCGGGGGGGCCCGGGAGACCCAGTACTTC CSARDPASGGARETQYF
many 16 TRBJ2-7 . TRBV5-6 TGTGCCAGCAGCCCGGAGGGTTACGGGGGCCGATACGAGCAGTACTTC CASSPEGYGGRYEQYF
many 12 TRBJ2-7 . TRBV10-3 TGTGCCATCAGTGACGGCAGCTACGAGCAGTACTTC CAISDGSYEQYF
few 14 TRBJ2-5 . TRBV12-3/TRBV12-4 TGTGCCAGCAGTTCTGCCGAGAAATTGGAGACCCAGTACTTC CASSSAEKLETQYF
. 14 TRBJ1-1 . TRBV12-3/TRBV12-4 TGTGCCAGCAGTTACCGGGGGCCGAACACTGAAGCTTTCTTT CASSYRGPNTEAFF
many 18 TRBJ1-1 . TRBV6-2/TRBV6-3 TGTGCCAGCAGTTACTCGATACGGCAGGGATACATGAACACTGAAGCTTTCTTT CASSYSIRQGYMNTEAFF
. 14 TRBJ1-1 . TRBV20-1 TGCAGTGCTAGAGGAGGGAGGGGGGGCACTGAAGCTTTCTTT CSARGGRGGTEAFF
many 12 TRBJ2-7 . TRBV20-1 TGCAGTGCCCACCCTTGGGGGGACGAGCAGTACTTC CSAHPWGDEQYF
many 13 TRBJ2-5 TRBD1 TRBV5-6 TGTGCCAGCAGCTCGACAGGGGATGAGACCCAGTACTTC CASSSTGDETQYF
many 12 TRBJ1-5 . TRBV7-2 TGTGCCAGCAGCTTAGCAACCCAGCCCCAGCATTTT CASSLATQPQHF
. 16 TRBJ1-1 . TRBV12-3/TRBV12-4 TGTGCCAGCAGTTTCGCCCCGGGACAAATGAACACTGAAGCTTTCTTT CASSFAPGQMNTEAFF
many 13 TRBJ2-5 . TRBV6-1 TGTGCCAGCAGTAGACGGAACCAAGAGACCCAGTACTTC CASSRRNQETQYF
. 12 TRBJ2-7 . TRBV20-1 TGCAGTGCCCTACAGCTCCACTACGAGCAGTACTTC CSALQLHYEQYF
many 14 TRBJ2-5 . TRBV6-5 TGTGCCAGCAGTTACGGGCAGGGATTAGAGACCCAGTACTTC CASSYGQGLETQYF
many 14 TRBJ1-1 . TRBV6-5 TGTGCCAGCACCCGGACGGAACTGAACACTGAAGCTTTCTTT CASTRTELNTEAFF
. 17 TRBJ2-5 TRBD1 TRBV6-5 TGTGCCAGCAGTTACTCGTATGGGACAGGGGAACAAGAGACCCAGTACTTC CASSYSYGTGEQETQYF
many 13 TRBJ1-2 . TRBV20-1 TGCAGTGCTAGAGCTGGGCGGAACTATGGCTACACCTTC CSARAGRNYGYTF
many 14 TRBJ2-7 . TRBV7-8 TGTGCCAGTAACCAGGGGGGCGCTGCCTACGAGCAGTACTTC CASNQGGAAYEQYF
many 11 TRBJ1-3 . TRBV11-2 TGTGCCAGCAGCTTCTTAAACACCATATATTTT CASSFLNTIYF
few 17 TRBJ2-2 TRBD2 TRBV7-7 TGTGCTAGCAGCCTGGGACTAGCGGAGTGGGGCACCGGGGAGCTGTTTTTT CASSLGLAEWGTGELFF
many 14 TRBJ1-5 . TRBV19 TGTGCCAGTAGTATGGCGACAGACAATCAGCCCCAGCATTTT CASSMATDNQPQHF
many 13 TRBJ1-5 . TRBV6-5 TGTGCCAGCACAGAACAGACCAATCAGCCCCAGCATTTT CASTEQTNQPQHF
. 13 TRBJ1-5 . TRBV15 TGTGCCACCGGTTTTCCGGGAGGTCAGCCCCAGCATTTT CATGFPGGQPQHF
many 15 TRBJ2-5 TRBD1 TRBV24-1 TGTGCCACCAGTGACTGGGGACAGGGTGGAGAGACCCAGTACTTC CATSDWGQGGETQYF
many 13 TRBJ2-7 . TRBV20-1 TGCAGTGTGCGGACCCGCAACGGGGGCGAGCAGTACTTC CSVRTRNGGEQYF
many 15 TRBJ2-5 . TRBV6-1 TGTGCCAGTACAGCGGGTTCCCTCCTCCAAGAGACCCAGTACTTC CASTAGSLLQETQYF
many 16 TRBJ2-7 TRBD2 TRBV28 TGTGCCAGCAGTTTGGGGCCCCAGCGGGGGCTCTACGAGCAGTACTTC CASSLGPQRGLYEQYF
many 14 TRBJ1-1 . TRBV5-1 TGCGCCAGCAGCACCGCAGGGATGAGCACTGAAGCTTTCTTT CASSTAGMSTEAFF
many 15 TRBJ1-1 . TRBV19 TGTGCCAGTAGTACCATGGGAGGGCGGAACACTGAAGCTTTCTTT CASSTMGGRNTEAFF
. 16 TRBJ1-1 . TRBV19 TGTGCCAGTGGGCCAGTTCAGGGTTTCGGGAACACTGAAGCTTTCTTT CASGPVQGFGNTEAFF
many 14 TRBJ1-3 . TRBV6-1 TGTGCCAGCAGATCCGGGACCTCTGGAAACACCATATATTTT CASRSGTSGNTIYF
many 14 TRBJ2-6 . TRBV6-5 TGTGCCAGCGATGGGGGCTCTGGGGCCAACGTCCTGACTTTC CASDGGSGANVLTF
. 15 TRBJ2-5 . TRBV4-1 TGCGCCAGCAGCCAAGTGCCCGGGGAGAGCAAGACCCAGTACTTC CASSQVPGESKTQYF
many 15 TRBJ2-2 TRBD1 TRBV20-1 TGCAGTGCTTGGGACAGCCTCACGAACACCGGGGAGCTGTTTTTT CSAWDSLTNTGELFF
. 16 TRBJ1-2 TRBD1 TRBV11-2 TGTGCCAGCAGCTTCTATAGACAGGGCTGGGGAGATGGCTACACCTTC CASSFYRQGWGDGYTF
. 16 TRBJ2-5 TRBD2 TRBV6-5 TGTGCCAGCAGTTACGGGACTAGCGGGAGTCTGGAGACCCAGTACTTC CASSYGTSGSLETQYF
. 14 TRBJ1-2 . TRBV18 TGTGCCAGCTCACCGGAGGGGGGCTGGTATGGCTACACCTTC CASSPEGGWYGYTF
many 12 TRBJ1-1 . TRBV29-1 TGCAGCGTTGAAACGGACCTCACTGAAGCTTTCTTT CSVETDLTEAFF
many 14 TRBJ1-1 . TRBV6-5 TGTGCCAGCAGTTCCTTCGGTGCGGTCACTGAAGCTTTCTTT CASSSFGAVTEAFF
many 14 TRBJ2-7 . TRBV19 TGTGCCAGTAGTAGCGGGGAGCCCTCCTACGAGCAGTACTTC CASSSGEPSYEQYF
. 15 TRBJ1-3 . TRBV2 TGTGCCAGCAGTGAAGGAGGCAGCTCTGGAAACACCATATATTTT CASSEGGSSGNTIYF
many 13 TRBJ1-1 TRBD1 TRBV29-1 TGCAGCGCCATGCGACAGGGGAACACTGAAGCTTTCTTT CSAMRQGNTEAFF
many 15 TRBJ1-2 . TRBV20-1 TGCAGTGCTAGAGAATTAGGGGGACCCAACTATGGCTACACCTTC CSARELGGPNYGYTF
. 12 TRBJ1-1 . TRBV12-5 TGTGCTAGTGGTTCCACGCGAACTGAAGCTTTCTTT CASGSTRTEAFF
. 14 TRBJ1-6 . TRBV28 TGTGCCAGCAGTTTATGGGATCCTAATTCACCCCTCCACTTT CASSLWDPNSPLHF
many 13 TRBJ2-7 TRBD2 TRBV28 TGTGCCAGCATGAGCGGGACCCCCTACGAGCAGTACTTC CASMSGTPYEQYF
. 17 TRBJ2-5 TRBD2 TRBV29-1 TGCAGCGTAGACGGACTAGCGGGAGGCCCGTACCAAGAGACCCAGTACTTC CSVDGLAGGPYQETQYF